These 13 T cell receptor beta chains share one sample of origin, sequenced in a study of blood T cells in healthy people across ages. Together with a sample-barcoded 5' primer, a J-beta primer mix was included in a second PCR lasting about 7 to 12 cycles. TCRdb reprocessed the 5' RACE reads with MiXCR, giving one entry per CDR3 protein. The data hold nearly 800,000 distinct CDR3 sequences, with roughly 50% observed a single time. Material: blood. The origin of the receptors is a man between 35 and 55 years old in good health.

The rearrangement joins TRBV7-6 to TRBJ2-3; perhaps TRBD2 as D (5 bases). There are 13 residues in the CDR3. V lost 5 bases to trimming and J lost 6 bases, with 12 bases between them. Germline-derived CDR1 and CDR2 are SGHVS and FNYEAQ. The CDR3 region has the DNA TGTGCCAGCAGCCGCGACTATGGGGATACGCAGTATTTT. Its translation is CASSRDYGDTQYF.

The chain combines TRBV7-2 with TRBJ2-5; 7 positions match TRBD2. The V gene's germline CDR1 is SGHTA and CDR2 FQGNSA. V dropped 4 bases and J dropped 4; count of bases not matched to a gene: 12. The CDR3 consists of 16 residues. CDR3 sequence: CASSSAAAGHGETQYF. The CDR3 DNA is TGTGCCAGCAGCTCTGCTGCAGCGGGGCACGGAGAGACCCAGTACTTC.

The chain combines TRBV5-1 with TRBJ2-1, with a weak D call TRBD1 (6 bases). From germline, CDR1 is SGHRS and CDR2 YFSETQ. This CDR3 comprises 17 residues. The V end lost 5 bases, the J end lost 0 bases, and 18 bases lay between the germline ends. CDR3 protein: CASRYARGLSSYNEQFF. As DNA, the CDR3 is TGCGCCAGCAGATACGCTAGGGGGTTAAGCTCCTACAATGAGCAGTTCTTC.

CDR3 DNA sequence: TGTGCCAGCAGCCAAGATGAGGGCGGCAACACAGATACGCAGTATTTT. This codes for CASSQDEGGNTDTQYF. The chain couples TRBV4-2 to TRBJ2-3; the D gene is possibly TRBD2 (5 bases). In germline, CDR1 is LGHNA, CDR2 YNFKEQ. CDR3 size: 16 residues. V lost 0 bases to trimming and J lost 2 bases, with 12 bases between them.

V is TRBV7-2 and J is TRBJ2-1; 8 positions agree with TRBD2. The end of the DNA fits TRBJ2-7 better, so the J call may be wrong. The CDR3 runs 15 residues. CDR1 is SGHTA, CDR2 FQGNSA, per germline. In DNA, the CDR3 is TGTGCCAGCAGCTTAGATGCGGGAGGTCGGGATGAGCAGTACTTC. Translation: CASSLDAGGRDEQYF.

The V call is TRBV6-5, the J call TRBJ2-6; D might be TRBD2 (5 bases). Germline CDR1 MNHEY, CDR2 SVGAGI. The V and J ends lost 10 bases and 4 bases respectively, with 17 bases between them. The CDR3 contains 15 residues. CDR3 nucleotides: TGTGCCACAACCCGGGGTACGCCAGGGGCCAACGTCCTGACTTTC. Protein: CATTRGTPGANVLTF.

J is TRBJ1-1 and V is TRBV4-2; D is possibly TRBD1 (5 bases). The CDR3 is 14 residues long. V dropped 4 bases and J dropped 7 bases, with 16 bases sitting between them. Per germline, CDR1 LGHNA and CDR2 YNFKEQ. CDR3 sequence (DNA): TGTGCCAGCAGCCTGGGGCAGGAGGGGAATGAAGCTTTCTTT. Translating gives CASSLGQEGNEAFF.

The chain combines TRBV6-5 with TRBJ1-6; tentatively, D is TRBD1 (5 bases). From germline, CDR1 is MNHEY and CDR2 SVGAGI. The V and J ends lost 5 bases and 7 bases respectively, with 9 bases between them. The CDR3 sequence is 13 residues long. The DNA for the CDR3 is TGTGCCAGCAGTACCTCAGGGAATTCACCCCTCCACTTT. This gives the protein CASSTSGNSPLHF.

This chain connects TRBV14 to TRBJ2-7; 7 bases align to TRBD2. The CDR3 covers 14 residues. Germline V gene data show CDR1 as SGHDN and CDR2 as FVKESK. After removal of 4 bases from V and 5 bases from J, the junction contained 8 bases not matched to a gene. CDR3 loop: CASSRGPAGDEQYF. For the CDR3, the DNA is TGTGCCAGCAGCCGAGGACCCGCGGGGGACGAGCAGTACTTC.

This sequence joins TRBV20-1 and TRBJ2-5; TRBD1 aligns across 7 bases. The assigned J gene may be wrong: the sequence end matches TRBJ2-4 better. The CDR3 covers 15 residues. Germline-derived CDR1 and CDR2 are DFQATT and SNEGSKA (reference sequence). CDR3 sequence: CSASDREWDGNIQYF. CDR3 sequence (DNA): TGCAGTGCGTCCGACAGGGAGTGGGACGGGAACATTCAGTACTTC.

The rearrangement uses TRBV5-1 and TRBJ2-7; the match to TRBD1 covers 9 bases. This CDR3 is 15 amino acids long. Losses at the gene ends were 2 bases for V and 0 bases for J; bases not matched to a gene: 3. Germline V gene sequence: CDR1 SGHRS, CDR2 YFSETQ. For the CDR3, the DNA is TGCGCCAGCAGCTTAATACAGGGGGCCTCCTACGAGCAGTACTTC. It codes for CASSLIQGASYEQYF. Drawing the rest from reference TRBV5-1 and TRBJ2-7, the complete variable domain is KAGVTQTPRYLIKTRGQQVTLSCSPISGHRSVSWYQQTPGQGLQFLFEYFSETQRNKGNFPGRFSGRQFSNSRSEMNVSTLELGDSALYLCASSLIQGASYEQYFGPGTRLTVT.

CDR3 sequence reads: CASSFRLAGSYNEQFF. The CDR3, as DNA: TGTGCCAGCAGCTTTCGACTAGCGGGATCTTACAATGAGCAGTTCTTC. V and J are TRBV11-3 and TRBJ2-1, with 11 bases lining up with TRBD2. The ends lost 3 bases at V and 4 bases at J; junction bases unmatched: 5. CDR3 size: 16 residues. CDR1 SGHNT and CDR2 YENEEA come from the germline V gene.

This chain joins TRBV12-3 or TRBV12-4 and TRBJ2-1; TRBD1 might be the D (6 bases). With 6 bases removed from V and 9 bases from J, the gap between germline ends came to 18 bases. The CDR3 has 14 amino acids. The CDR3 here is CASSPRMVQGEQFF. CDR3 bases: TGTGCCAGCAGCCCCCGCATGGTACAGGGTGAGCAGTTCTTC.